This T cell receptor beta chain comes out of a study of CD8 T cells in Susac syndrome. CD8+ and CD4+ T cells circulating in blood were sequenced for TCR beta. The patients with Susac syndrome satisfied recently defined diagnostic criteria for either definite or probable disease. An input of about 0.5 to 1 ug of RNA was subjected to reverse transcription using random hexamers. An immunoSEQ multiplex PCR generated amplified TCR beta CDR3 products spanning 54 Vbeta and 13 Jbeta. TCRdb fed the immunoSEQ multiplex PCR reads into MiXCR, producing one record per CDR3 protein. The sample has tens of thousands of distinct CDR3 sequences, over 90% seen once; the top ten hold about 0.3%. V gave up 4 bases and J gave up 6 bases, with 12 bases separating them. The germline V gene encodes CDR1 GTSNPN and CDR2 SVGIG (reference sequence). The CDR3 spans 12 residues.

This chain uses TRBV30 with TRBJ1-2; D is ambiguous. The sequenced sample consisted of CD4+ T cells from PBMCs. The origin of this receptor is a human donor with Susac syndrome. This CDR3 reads CAWNEGVDGYTF. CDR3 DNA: TGTGCCTGGAACGAGGGTGTAGATGGCTACACCTTC.